The T cell receptor beta chain described here comes from a study of T-cell memory formation after mild COVID-19. Study information: TCR clusters mostly belonged to single donors.

General observations from the study: Shrinking CD4+ clones resided mostly in CM and EM, and CD8+ ones in EMRA. Clones contracting across day 15 to 85 had a balanced CD4/CD8 profile; later expanding clones leaned CD4+.

This clonotype was detected only a few times. Its antigen is still unknown. TCRdb analysed the 5' RACE reads with MiXCR anew, one entry per CDR3 protein. This table has 350,000 to 400,000 distinct CDR3 sequences, 20% to 25% appearing once. The CDR3 totals 14 residues. CDR1 SQVTM and CDR2 ANQGSEA come from the germline V gene. V lost 3 bases, J lost 1 base, and 12 bases lay in between. The rearrangement joins TRBV29-1 to TRBJ1-1; perhaps TRBD1 as D (6 bases). Source material: PBMCs or a T cell subset sorted from them (not recorded which). This receptor was taken from an adult woman who had mild COVID-19 (a few samples of this study predate the infection). Cell type and time point are not known. The CDR3, as DNA: TGCAGCGTTGATCTCCTGGGGGCGAACACTGAAGCTTTCTTT. Protein product: CSVDLLGANTEAFF.